This T cell receptor beta chain was observed in a study of shared clonotypes between healthy human individuals. Looked up from germline, CDR1 is SEHNR and CDR2 is FQNEAQ (reference sequence). The CDR3 length is 14 residues. Trimming pared 5 bases from V and 6 bases from J, leaving 13 bases between. There were only Caucasian adults among the donors, and all lived in Nashville, Tennessee. The data were produced by immunoSEQ multiplex PCR, yet TCRdb's version contains in-frame clones alone and is incomplete. The data contain a few million clones, over 85% of them singletons. Sequencing was carried out using naive CD4+ T cells from PBMCs. Indicated subset: CD45RA+ positively selected. The chain carries TRBV7-9 and TRBJ1-4; possibly TRBD1 for D (6 bases). This TCR was sampled from a man younger than 30 in good health. Some clones in this sample may be carry-over from other donors' samples. CDR3 bases: TGTGCCAGCAGCCAACAGGGAATATATGAAAAACTGTTTTTT. The encoded protein is CASSQQGIYEKLFF.